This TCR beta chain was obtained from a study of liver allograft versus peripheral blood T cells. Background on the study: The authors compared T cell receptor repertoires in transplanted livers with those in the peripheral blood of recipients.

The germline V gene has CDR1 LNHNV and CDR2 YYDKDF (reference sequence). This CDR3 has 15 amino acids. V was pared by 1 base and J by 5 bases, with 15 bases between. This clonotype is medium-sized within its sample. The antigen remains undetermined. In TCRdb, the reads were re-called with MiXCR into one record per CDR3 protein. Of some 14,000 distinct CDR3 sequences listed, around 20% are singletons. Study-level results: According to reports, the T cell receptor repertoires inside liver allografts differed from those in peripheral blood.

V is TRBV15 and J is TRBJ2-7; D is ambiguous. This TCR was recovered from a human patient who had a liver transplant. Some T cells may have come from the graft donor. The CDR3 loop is CATSRAIPEVNEQYF. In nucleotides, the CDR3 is TGTGCCACCAGCAGAGCAATACCAGAAGTTAACGAGCAGTACTTC.